This T cell receptor (beta chain) was observed in a study of cytomegalovirus exposure and HLA in healthy donors. The wider study: Per a later analysis, the 666 first-cohort and 120 or so validation repertoires shared one platform. Study-wide findings and caveats: The study labeled fewer than 200 TCR beta chains cytomegalovirus-associated. The tendency of first-cohort TCR clusters to co-occur in the roughly 130 validation repertoires emerged from a later analysis. Among the CMV-associated chains, three were confirmed in vitro as specific for CMV antigens.

Points on this clone: Its cognate antigen is unknown.

Assay: immunoSEQ multiplex PCR; the TCRdb copy retains only in-frame clones and omits some. The sample has 250,000 to 350,000 clones, roughly 88% seen once; the top ten hold 0.65% to 0.85%. V dropped 6 bases and J dropped 1; count of bases not matched to a gene: 8. This CDR3 is built from 17 residues. Germline CDR1 is ENHRY and CDR2 is SYGVKD. V and J are TRBV10-3 and TRBJ2-7; TRBD2 agrees at 14 bases. This receptor was obtained from a woman aged 18 to 35 in good health and CMV-seronegative. Sample: PBMCs. The DNA for the CDR3 is TGTGCCATCAGCCCCGGGACTAGCGGGAGTGTGTCCTACGAGCAGTACTTC. This sequence encodes CAISPGTSGSVSYEQYF.